The 23 T cell receptor beta chains reported below all come from one sample, sequenced in a study of blood T cell repertoires in COVID-19. The table came from immunoSEQ multiplex PCR; TCRdb's copy has only in-frame clones and leaves some out. The table shows around 140,000 clones, with roughly 89% occurring only once. Sample: peripheral blood. The receptor set was obtained from a man aged 30 to 39 with COVID-19, enrolled during active disease.

This clone was detected only once. V usage is TRBV7-2 and J usage is TRBJ2-2, with 8 bases that match TRBD1. The CDR3 has 16 residues. Germline CDR1 reads SGHTA; CDR2 reads FQGNSA. V shed 4 bases, J shed 2 bases, and the junction held 6 bases outside the gene matches. The CDR3 protein is CASSSYRGTNTGELFF. CDR3 nucleotides: TGTGCCAGCAGCTCCTACAGGGGGACCAACACCGGGGAGCTGTTTTTT.

A note on this clone: This sample includes further DNA sequences coding for the same CDR3. This sequence joins TRBV7-2 and TRBJ2-3; D is unclear. The CDR3 is made up of 13 amino acids. The germline V gene has CDR1 SGHTA and CDR2 FQGNSA. V was trimmed by 2 bases and J by 5 bases, leaving 8 bases between them. The CDR3 region is CASSLSSLDTQYF. The CDR3 DNA is TGTGCCAGCAGCTTATCCTCCTTAGATACGCAGTATTTT.

This clone has just one count. This chain links TRBV5-4 with TRBJ2-5; no firm D call. The CDR3 runs to 12 residues. Germline assignment: CDR1 SGHNT and CDR2 YYREEE (reference sequence). The V and J ends lost 2 bases and 5 bases respectively, with 7 bases between them. Written as DNA, the CDR3 is TGTGCCAGCAGCTTTTCTGCGGAGACCCAGTACTTC. Translation gives CASSFSAETQYF.

The chain has TRBV11-2 and TRBJ2-1, with D perhaps matching TRBD2 (6 bases). The germline gives CDR1 SGHAT, CDR2 FQNNGV. V was cut by 0 bases and J by 7 bases, with 7 bases left in between. This CDR3 has 13 residues. The DNA for the CDR3 is TGTGCCAGCAGCTTAGATGGGACTAATGAGCAGTTCTTC. Amino acid sequence: CASSLDGTNEQFF.

This clone was found once. V and J are TRBV9 and TRBJ2-2, with 8 nucleotides matching TRBD2. The germline V gene encodes CDR1 SGDLS and CDR2 YYNGEE. With 7 bases clipped from V and 7 bases from J, the junction kept 9 bases outside the gene matches. This CDR3 has 14 amino acids. This CDR3 is CASSGGRKDGELFF. The CDR3 bases are TGTGCCAGCTCGGGAGGGAGAAAGGACGGGGAGCTGTTTTTT.

The chain couples TRBV11-1 to TRBJ2-7, with 7 bases identical to TRBD2. With 5 bases clipped from V and 0 bases from J, the junction kept 10 bases outside the gene matches. Germline V gene sequence: CDR1 SGHAT, CDR2 FQDESV (reference sequence). The CDR3 sequence is 16 residues long. CDR3 sequence (DNA): TGTGCCAGCAGCCGTGGTTCAGCGGGGAACTCCTACGAGCAGTACTTC. Encoded protein: CASSRGSAGNSYEQYF.

This chain joins TRBV6-5 and TRBJ2-7, with unresolved D. This CDR3 has 13 residues. Germline assignment: CDR1 MNHEY and CDR2 SVGAGI. V lost 6 bases and J 2 bases, leaving 11 bases between the germline ends. The CDR3 DNA follows: TGTGCCAGCAGCTCCCTTGGCACCTACGAGCAGTACTTC. It yields the protein CASSSLGTYEQYF.

J is TRBJ1-5 and V is TRBV28; maybe TRBD1 (5 bases). With 0 bases removed from V and 6 bases from J, the gap between germline ends came to 18 bases. Germline CDR1 and CDR2: MDHEN and SYDVKM. The CDR3 contains 17 residues. In DNA, the CDR3 is TGTGCCAGCAGTTTATGGGGGGAGGGTAGGTTAACTCAGCCCCAGCATTTT. Protein sequence: CASSLWGEGRLTQPQHF.

The chain carries TRBV7-8 and TRBJ1-3, with D maybe TRBD1 (6 bases). CDR1 and CDR2 (germline): SGHVS, FQNEAQ. This CDR3 has 14 amino acids. The V end lost 6 bases, the J end lost 2 bases, and 11 bases lay between the germline ends. For the CDR3, the DNA is TGTGCCAGCAGGGGGAGGGGGGCTGGAAACACCATATATTTT. Residues: CASRGRGAGNTIYF.

The chain uses TRBV2 and TRBJ1-2, with TRBD1 matching 7 bases. The V segment lost 3 bases and the J segment 8 bases; nucleotides outside the gene matches: 12. CDR1 and CDR2 from the germline V gene are SNHLY and FYNNEI. The CDR3 consists of 15 residues. CDR3 in DNA: TGTGCCAGCAGTGACGACAGGGAAGTTTCTTTCGGCTACACCTTC. Translating it yields CASSDDREVSFGYTF.

The chain is built from TRBV19 and TRBJ2-3; perhaps TRBD1 as D (5 bases). The V end was cut by 5 bases, the J end by 3 bases, with 9 bases between. Germline lookup yields CDR1 LNHDA and CDR2 SQIVND (reference sequence). The CDR3 is 13 amino acids. CDR3 amino acids: CASSFQGTDTQYF. The CDR3 coding sequence is TGTGCCAGTAGTTTCCAGGGAACAGATACGCAGTATTTT.

The chain links TRBV5-1 to TRBJ2-1, with 7 nucleotides matching TRBD2. Germline loops: CDR1 SGHRS, CDR2 YFSETQ. V trimming: 6 bases; J trimming: 0 bases; junction bases outside the gene matches: 6. This CDR3 is built from 15 residues. The CDR3: CASKLGGSSYNEQFF. Here the CDR3 DNA reads TGCGCCAGCAAGCTTGGCGGGAGCTCCTACAATGAGCAGTTCTTC.

This chain uses TRBV2 with TRBJ1-6; TRBD1 matches 11 bases. The CDR3 is 16 residues long. With V trimmed by 8 bases and J by 7 bases, 10 bases remained unmatched. Germline V gene data show CDR1 as SNHLY and CDR2 as FYNNEI. Written as DNA, the CDR3 is TGTGCCAGCCAGAGATTCGGACAGGGGGCAAATTCACCCCTCCACTTT. It codes for CASQRFGQGANSPLHF. The full variable domain, with the rest looked up from reference TRBV2 and TRBJ1-6, is EPEVTQTPSHQVTQMGQEVILRCVPISNHLYFYWYRQILGQKVEFLVSFYNNEISEKSEIFDDQFSVERPDGSNFTLKIRSTKLEDSAMYFCASQRFGQGANSPLHFGNGTRLTVT.

The chain combines TRBV24-1 with TRBJ2-5; 11 bases are shared with TRBD2. V lost 4 bases and J lost 5; bases outside the gene matches: 8. The length of the CDR3 is 16 residues. Per the germline V gene, CDR1 is KGHDR and CDR2 is SFDVKD. CDR3 in amino acids: CATSDPLAGGVETQYF. In DNA, the CDR3 is TGTGCCACCAGTGACCCCCTAGCGGGAGGAGTTGAGACCCAGTACTTC.

This clone was counted a few times. This chain joins TRBV7-9 and TRBJ2-2; D possibly corresponds to TRBD1 (6 bases). With 5 bases removed from V and 1 base from J, the gap between germline ends came to 11 bases. This CDR3 has 15 amino acids. The V gene's germline CDR1 is SEHNR and CDR2 FQNEAQ (reference sequence). This CDR3 is CASSRMGQNTGELFF. CDR3 coding DNA: TGTGCCAGCAGCCGAATGGGACAGAACACCGGGGAGCTGTTTTTT.

This chain's CDR3 is CASSARPSGDNEQFF. CDR3 nucleotide sequence: TGCGCCAGCAGTGCGAGGCCTAGCGGGGACAATGAGCAGTTCTTC. V usage is TRBV10-2 and J usage is TRBJ2-1; 9 bases agree with TRBD2. V shed 4 bases, J shed 5 bases, and the junction held 6 bases outside the gene matches. The CDR3 is 15 residues long. Germline V CDR1 and CDR2: WSHSY, SAAADI.

The rearrangement links TRBV10-2 to TRBJ2-3; 13 bases are a match to TRBD2. The ends lost 2 bases at V and 2 bases at J; junction bases unmatched: 16. CDR3 length: 21 residues. Germline CDR1 and CDR2: WSHSY and SAAADI. The chain's CDR3 is CASSEPPGLAGFVGLTDTQYF. In DNA form, the CDR3 reads TGCGCCAGCAGTGAGCCACCGGGACTAGCGGGATTCGTCGGCCTCACAGATACGCAGTATTTT.

The chain links TRBV5-1 to TRBJ1-1; D ambiguous. Deletions cut 0 bases from V and 1 base from J, with 7 bases between. Germline CDR1 and CDR2: SGHRS and YFSETQ. The CDR3 contains 14 residues. The CDR3 protein is CASSLGQENTEAFF. CDR3 nucleotides: TGCGCCAGCAGCTTGGGGCAGGAGAACACTGAAGCTTTCTTT.

V gene TRBV11-3 combines with J gene TRBJ2-3, with 14 bases aligning to TRBD2. Per germline, CDR1 SGHNT and CDR2 YENEEA. CDR3 length equals 16 residues. V was pared by 5 bases and J by 4 bases, with 5 bases of the junction left unmatched. CDR3 nucleotides: TGTGCCAGCAGCGGGACTAGCGGGAGTCCCGCAGATACGCAGTATTTT. This encodes CASSGTSGSPADTQYF. Filled out from reference TRBV11-3 and TRBJ2-3, the complete variable domain reads EAGVVQSPRYKIIEKKQPVAFWCNPISGHNTLYWYLQNLGQGPELLIRYENEEAVDDSQLPKDRFSAERLKGVDSTLKIQPAELGDSAVYLCASSGTSGSPADTQYFGPGTRLTVL.

The CDR3 DNA sequence: TGTGCCAGCAGCAAAGTCCAGCGGGAGCCTCGGGAGCAGTTCTTC. Translation: CASSKVQREPREQFF. V and J are TRBV21-1 and TRBJ2-1; the table calls TRBD2, which could not be checked here. TRBV21-1 constitutes a pseudogene. The CDR3 has 15 residues.

The rearrangement joins TRBV29-1 to TRBJ2-2, with TRBD1 matching 8 bases. CDR3 length: 15 residues. Per the germline V gene, CDR1 is SQVTM and CDR2 is ANQGSEA. V gave up 8 bases and J gave up 4 bases; unmatched junction bases: 12. The CDR3 is CSRDRPNSPTGELFF. CDR3 DNA: TGCAGCCGGGACAGGCCAAATTCCCCCACCGGGGAGCTGTTTTTT.

The chain employs TRBV3-1 (or the pseudogene TRBV3-2) and TRBJ1-1; maybe TRBD1 (6 bases). V was shortened by 4 bases and J by 9 bases, with 12 bases between the two germline ends. Germline V CDR1 and CDR2: LGHDT, YNNKEL (reference sequence). The CDR3 has 12 amino acids. DNA of the CDR3: TGTGCCAGCAGCCCTTCCGGGACAAAAGCTTTCTTT. This encodes CASSPSGTKAFF.

This clone appeared once. The chain is built from TRBV30 and TRBJ1-6; no reliable D call. The germline gives CDR1 GTSNPN, CDR2 SVGIG (reference sequence). Trimming took off 4 bases at V and 10 bases at J, with 14 bases between the two ends. The CDR3 covers 13 residues. The CDR3 DNA is TGTGCCTGGATATCCCACGGAGGATCACCCCTCCACTTT. It codes for CAWISHGGSPLHF.